The next 5 T cell receptor beta chains were all read from a single sample in a study of blood T cell repertoires in COVID-19. The data were produced by immunoSEQ multiplex PCR, yet TCRdb's version contains in-frame clones alone and is incomplete. Here the sample spans 350,000 to 400,000 clones, around 87% being singletons. Sequenced input: PBMCs or T cells enriched from blood (not recorded which). These receptors originate from a man aged 40-49 years in a cohort exposed to, infected with or recovered from COVID-19 (not recorded which).

The rearrangement uses TRBV28 and TRBJ2-1; maybe TRBD1 (5 bases). Germline-derived CDR1 and CDR2 are MDHEN and SYDVKM. V was cut by 5 bases and J by 1 base, with 15 bases left in between. The CDR3 covers 16 residues. As DNA, the CDR3 is TGTGCCAGCAGTGGGGCTAAGGCGGCATCCTACAATGAGCAGTTCTTC. Protein sequence: CASSGAKAASYNEQFF.

The CDR3 is CASSLRPGSTNQPQHF. The CDR3 nucleotides are TGTGCCAGCAGTTTACGGCCCGGGTCTACCAATCAGCCCCAGCATTTT. The chain carries TRBV27 and TRBJ1-5; no clear D gene. The CDR3 consists of 16 residues. Germline V CDR1 and CDR2: MNHEY, SMNVEV (reference sequence). V was trimmed by 2 bases and J by 3 bases, leaving 14 bases between them.

V usage is TRBV5-1 and J usage is TRBJ1-6; D is unresolved. Looked up from germline, CDR1 is SGHRS and CDR2 is YFSETQ. Trimming stripped 0 bases from V and 8 bases from J, with 6 bases between. The CDR3 extends over 13 amino acids. CDR3 in DNA: TGCGCCAGCAGCTTGGGCGGGGATTCACCCCTCCACTTT. Encoded protein: CASSLGGDSPLHF. Complete variable domain (other parts from reference TRBV5-1 and TRBJ1-6): KAGVTQTPRYLIKTRGQQVTLSCSPISGHRSVSWYQQTPGQGLQFLFEYFSETQRNKGNFPGRFSGRQFSNSRSEMNVSTLELGDSALYLCASSLGGDSPLHFGNGTRLTVT.

This clone occurred once. This chain connects TRBV25-1 to TRBJ2-5, with TRBD2 identical over 12 bases. This CDR3 comprises 18 residues. V lost 2 bases to trimming and J lost 5 bases; unmatched junction nucleotides: 12. Germline CDR1 and CDR2: MGHDK and SYGVNS. The CDR3 nucleotides are TGTGCCAGCAGTGAAGTAAGGGAGACTAGCGGGAGTCGGGAGACCCAGTACTTC. Its protein product is CASSEVRETSGSRETQYF.

This clone appeared a few times. The chain is built from TRBV28 and TRBJ1-5, with 10 bases that match TRBD1. J lost 6 bases, V lost 7 bases, and 6 bases had no gene match. Germline values: CDR1 MDHEN, CDR2 SYDVKM. The CDR3 is made up of 14 amino acids. CDR3 coding DNA: TGTGCCAGCACCGGGACAGGGGAAGGTCAGCCCCAGCATTTT. Translating it yields CASTGTGEGQPQHF.